The rows below give T cell receptor beta chains drawn from one sample of a study of CD8 T cells in ankylosing spondylitis. MiXCR, applied by TCRdb to the 5' RACE reads, yields one record per CDR3 protein. The profile shows around 390,000 distinct CDR3 sequences, approximately 20% of them singletons. Sequenced: blood, either unsorted or a sorted T cell fraction (not recorded which). The receptors here all came from a male donor with ankylosing spondylitis. CDR3s include the opening cysteine and the closing phenylalanine or tryptophan. Fields, in order: clone size, J gene, D gene, V gene, CDR3 protein, CDR3 DNA. A D gene is named only where the DNA matches it firmly. Expanded clones are given a class, and other clones once, few, many or no size at all.

size: .
J: TRBJ1-2
D: .
V: TRBV27
CDR3: CASTPAGAINYGYTF
DNA: TGTGCCAGCACCCCGGCCGGAGCTATTAACTATGGCTACACCTTC

size: few
J: TRBJ1-6
D: TRBD1
V: TRBV12-3/TRBV12-4
CDR3: CASSLTGASPLHF
DNA: TGTGCCAGCAGTCTGACAGGGGCTTCACCCCTCCACTTT

size: many
J: TRBJ2-1
D: TRBD1
V: TRBV28
CDR3: CASSSHRGLGDNEQFF
DNA: TGTGCCAGCTCCTCTCACAGGGGGCTAGGAGACAATGAGCAGTTCTTC

size: few
J: TRBJ2-7
D: .
V: TRBV4-1
CDR3: CASSPDKFSYEQYF
DNA: TGCGCCAGCAGCCCAGATAAGTTCTCCTACGAGCAGTACTTC

size: .
J: TRBJ1-5
D: TRBD1
V: TRBV2
CDR3: CASMDREGGQPQHF
DNA: TGTGCCAGCATGGACAGGGAGGGAGGTCAGCCCCAGCATTTT

size: .
J: TRBJ2-6
D: .
V: TRBV4-2
CDR3: CASNGAVGSGANVLTF
DNA: TGTGCCAGCAACGGGGCGGTAGGCTCTGGGGCCAACGTCCTGACTTTC

size: few
J: TRBJ2-7
D: TRBD2
V: TRBV28
CDR3: CASGIAGAREQYF
DNA: TGTGCCAGCGGTATAGCGGGAGCTCGTGAGCAGTACTTC

size: .
J: TRBJ2-3
D: TRBD1
V: TRBV5-1
CDR3: CASSFTPHDRGGLDTQYF
DNA: TGCGCCAGCAGCTTCACCCCACACGACAGGGGGGGTTTAGATACGCAGTATTTT

size: .
J: TRBJ2-1
D: TRBD2
V: TRBV3-1
CDR3: CASSQGGGSFNEQFF
DNA: TGTGCCAGCAGCCAAGGGGGCGGGAGCTTTAATGAGCAGTTCTTC

size: few
J: TRBJ2-7
D: .
V: TRBV6-2/TRBV6-3
CDR3: CASAPRTYEQYF
DNA: TGTGCCAGCGCCCCGCGTACCTACGAGCAGTACTTC

size: few
J: TRBJ1-6
D: .
V: TRBV6-6
CDR3: CASSYSMDSPLHF
DNA: TGTGCCAGCAGTTACTCGATGGATTCACCCCTCCACTTT

size: few
J: TRBJ2-5
D: TRBD2
V: TRBV11-2
CDR3: CASSFLAGGQETQYF
DNA: TGTGCCAGCAGCTTTCTAGCGGGAGGGCAAGAGACCCAGTACTTC

size: .
J: TRBJ1-1
D: .
V: TRBV5-1
CDR3: CASSLTGRNTEAFF
DNA: TGCGCCAGCAGCTTGACGGGTAGGAACACTGAAGCTTTCTTT

size: .
J: TRBJ1-1
D: .
V: TRBV7-2
CDR3: CASSLSLQGTEAFF
DNA: TGTGCCAGCAGCTTGTCCCTACAAGGCACTGAAGCTTTCTTT

size: few
J: TRBJ2-1
D: TRBD2
V: TRBV14
CDR3: CASSQELAGARHNEQFF
DNA: TGTGCCAGCAGCCAAGAGCTAGCGGGAGCTAGACACAATGAGCAGTTCTTC

size: many
J: TRBJ2-2
D: TRBD2
V: TRBV5-1
CDR3: CASSLSGRNTGELFF
DNA: TGTGCCAGCAGCTTAAGCGGGAGGAACACCGGGGAGCTGTTTTTT

size: .
J: TRBJ1-1
D: TRBD1
V: TRBV29-1
CDR3: CSVTTGGDTEAFF
DNA: TGCAGCGTTACGACAGGGGGTGACACTGAAGCTTTCTTT

size: .
J: TRBJ2-3
D: TRBD2
V: TRBV7-2
CDR3: CASSLAPFGGRAQDTQYF
DNA: TGTGCCAGCAGCTTAGCCCCCTTTGGGGGGAGGGCCCAGGATACGCAGTATTTT

size: .
J: TRBJ2-1
D: TRBD1
V: TRBV6-1
CDR3: CASSPLKTGTDVDEQFF
DNA: TGTGCCAGCAGTCCACTTAAGACCGGGACAGATGTCGATGAGCAGTTCTTC

size: many
J: TRBJ2-1
D: .
V: TRBV12-3/TRBV12-4
CDR3: CASTPRSSYNEQFF
DNA: TGTGCCAGCACCCCCCGGAGCTCCTACAATGAGCAGTTCTTC